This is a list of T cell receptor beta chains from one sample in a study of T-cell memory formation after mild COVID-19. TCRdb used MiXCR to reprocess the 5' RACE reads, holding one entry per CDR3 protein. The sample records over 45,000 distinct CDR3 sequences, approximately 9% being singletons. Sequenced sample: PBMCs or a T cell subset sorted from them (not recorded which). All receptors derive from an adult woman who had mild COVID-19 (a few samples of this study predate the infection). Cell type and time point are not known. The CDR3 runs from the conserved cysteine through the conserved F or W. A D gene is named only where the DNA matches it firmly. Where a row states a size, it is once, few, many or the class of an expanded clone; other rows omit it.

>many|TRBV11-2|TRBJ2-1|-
CASSLGGTDNEQFF
TGTGCCAGCAGCTTAGGGGGTACGGACAATGAGCAGTTCTTC
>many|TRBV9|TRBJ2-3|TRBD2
CASSLAGQGSDTQYF
TGTGCCAGCAGTTTAGCGGGTCAAGGGTCAGATACGCAGTATTTT
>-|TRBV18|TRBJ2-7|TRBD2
CASSPGTSGRYEQYF
TGTGCCAGCTCACCAGGGACTAGCGGGAGATACGAGCAGTACTTC
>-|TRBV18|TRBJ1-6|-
CASSPLTEGSPLHF
TGTGCCAGCTCACCCCTGACAGAGGGCTCACCCCTCCACTTT
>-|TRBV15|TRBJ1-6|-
CATSSGPPPLHF
TGTGCCACCAGCAGCGGTCCTCCCCCCCTCCACTTT
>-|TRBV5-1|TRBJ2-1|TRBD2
CASSFTSGGYNEQFF
TGCGCCAGCAGCTTTACTAGCGGGGGGTACAATGAGCAGTTCTTC
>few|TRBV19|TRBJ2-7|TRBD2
CASSISGSIYEQYF
TGTGCCAGTAGTATTAGCGGGAGCATTTACGAGCAGTACTTC
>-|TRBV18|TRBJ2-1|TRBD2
CASSPRTSGGAMNEQFF
TGTGCCAGCTCACCAAGGACTAGCGGGGGGGCCATGAATGAGCAGTTCTTC
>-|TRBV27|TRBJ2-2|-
CASSPVAGTGRTGELFF
TGTGCCAGCAGTCCCGTAGCGGGGACAGGGCGGACCGGGGAGCTGTTTTTT
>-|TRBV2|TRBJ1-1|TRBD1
CASRAGQGRGVPEAFF
TGTGCCAGCAGGGCAGGACAGGGAAGAGGTGTCCCTGAAGCTTTCTTT
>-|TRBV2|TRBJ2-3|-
CASSEVPGWDTQYF
TGTGCCAGCAGTGAAGTGCCAGGATGGGATACGCAGTATTTT
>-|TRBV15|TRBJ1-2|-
CATSRGSLLGRLSMYGYTF
TGTGCCACCAGCAGAGGGTCGCTGTTGGGACGGCTAAGTATGTACGGCTACACCTTC
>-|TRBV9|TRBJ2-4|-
CASSVESESIQYF
TGTGCCAGCAGCGTAGAATCAGAGAGCATTCAGTACTTC
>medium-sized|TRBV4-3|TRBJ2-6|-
CASSQDSGTGANVLTF
TGCGCCAGCAGCCAAGACTCCGGGACTGGGGCCAACGTCCTGACTTTC
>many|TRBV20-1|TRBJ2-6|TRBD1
CTPRGQGGSGANVLTF
TGCACCCCCAGGGGACAGGGTGGGTCCGGGGCCAACGTCCTGACTTTC
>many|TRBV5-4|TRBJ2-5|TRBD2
CASSLVSGSRVGQETQYF
TGTGCCAGCAGCTTGGTTAGCGGGAGCAGGGTTGGCCAAGAGACCCAGTACTTC
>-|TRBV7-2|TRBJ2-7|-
CASSLPGFEQYF
TGTGCCAGCAGCCTTCCAGGGTTCGAGCAGTACTTC
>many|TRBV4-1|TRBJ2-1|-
CASSQVLASDEQFF
TGCGCCAGCAGCCAAGTTTTAGCAAGCGATGAGCAGTTCTTC
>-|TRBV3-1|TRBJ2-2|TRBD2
CASSQYAVSGGASNTGELFF
TGTGCCAGCAGCCAATATGCTGTTAGCGGGGGGGCCTCGAACACCGGGGAGCTGTTTTTT
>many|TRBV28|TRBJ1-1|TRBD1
CASSLDRGLRAFF
TGTGCCAGCAGTTTAGACAGGGGGCTGAGGGCTTTCTTT
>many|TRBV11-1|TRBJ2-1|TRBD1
CASSPKRDREKNEQFF
TGTGCCAGCAGCCCGAAGAGGGACAGGGAAAAAAATGAGCAGTTCTTC
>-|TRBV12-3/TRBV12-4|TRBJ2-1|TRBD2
CASSPPGTSVLYNEQFF
TGTGCCAGCTCCCCCCCCGGGACTAGTGTTCTCTACAATGAGCAGTTCTTC
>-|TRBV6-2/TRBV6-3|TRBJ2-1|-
CASSSGKHNEQFF
TGTGCCAGCAGTTCGGGAAAACACAATGAGCAGTTCTTC
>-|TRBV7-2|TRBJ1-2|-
CASSLADSPLGGYTF
TGTGCCAGCAGCTTAGCGGATTCCCCCTTAGGTGGCTACACCTTC
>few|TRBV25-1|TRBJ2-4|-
CASSDPKGGLAKNIQYF
TGTGCCAGCAGTGACCCCAAGGGTGGACTAGCCAAAAACATTCAGTACTTC
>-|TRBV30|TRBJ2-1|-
CAWSVQGKGYNEQFF
TGTGCCTGGAGTGTACAGGGCAAGGGCTACAATGAGCAGTTCTTC
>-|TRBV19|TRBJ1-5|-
CASSMRGTNQPQHF
TGTGCCAGTAGTATGAGGGGAACCAATCAGCCCCAGCATTTT
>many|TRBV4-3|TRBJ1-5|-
CASSQDWQGGQPQHF
TGCGCCAGCAGCCAAGATTGGCAGGGAGGTCAGCCCCAGCATTTT
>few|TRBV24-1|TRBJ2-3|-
CATSDSIPGGSTDTQYF
TGTGCCACCAGTGATTCCATCCCCGGGGGTAGCACAGATACGCAGTATTTT